The present TCR beta chain was sequenced within a study of T-cell reconstitution after alpha-beta-depleted transplantation in children. The table lists this clonotype with a few counts. The antigen remains undetermined. Study findings and constraints: Elevated TCRbeta diversity at day 60 was traced, in some patients, to surviving recipient T cells and thymic progenitors.

The TCRbeta library was prepared with unique molecular identifiers. MiXCR was run by TCRdb on the PCR reads, yielding one entry per CDR3 protein. Found here are about 280,000 distinct CDR3 sequences, roughly 11% of them singletons; the top ten hold around a quarter. Germline V gene data show CDR1 as SGHAT and CDR2 as FQDESV (reference sequence). This CDR3 comprises 18 residues. With 4 bases clipped from V and 3 bases from J, the junction kept 10 bases outside the gene matches. This TCR was recovered from a male patient aged 2-9 years who had a stem cell transplant for chronic granulomatous disease, so the T cells may come from the graft donor. V usage is TRBV11-1 and J usage is TRBJ2-6; 9 bases agree with TRBD1. The sample here was peripheral blood, taken 180 days after TCRalphabeta/CD19-depleted stem cell transplant. The CDR3 protein is CASSYPGTGNFGANVLTF. The CDR3 coding sequence is TGTGCCAGCAGCTACCCCGGGACAGGGAATTTTGGGGCCAACGTCCTGACTTTC.